A single sample gave rise to the 23 T cell receptor beta chains below, sequenced in a study of technical replicates of blood from a handful of donors. Sequencing used immunoSEQ multiplex PCR; TCRdb keeps in-frame clones, though not all of them. The table records about 60,000 clones, 87% of them present only once. The source material was PBMCs. Receptors originate from a human donor in good health. Some clones in this sample may be carry-over from other donors' samples.

This clone has a single count. V gene TRBV5-6 combines with J gene TRBJ1-5, with a tentative D call TRBD1 (5 bases). The germline V gene has CDR1 SGHDT and CDR2 YYEEEE. The length of the CDR3 is 14 residues. The ends were cut back, 4 bases at V and 3 bases at J, with 11 bases in the middle. The CDR3 DNA reads TGTGCCAGCAGCCCCACAGGTTCCAATCAGCCCCAGCATTTT. Residues: CASSPTGSNQPQHF.

This clone came up once. J is TRBJ2-2 and V is TRBV29-1; 7 nucleotides match TRBD1. Looked up from germline, CDR1 is SQVTM and CDR2 is ANQGSEA. The length of the CDR3 is 13 residues. V shed 6 bases and J 3 bases; nucleotides not matched to a gene: 4. Here the CDR3 DNA reads TGCAGCGTGAACAGGGGTCACACCGGGGAGCTGTTTTTT. This encodes CSVNRGHTGELFF.

V gene TRBV6-5 combines with J gene TRBJ2-1, with 8 bases lining up with TRBD2. Germline V gene lookup returns CDR1 MNHEY and CDR2 SVGAGI. The length of the CDR3 is 15 residues. After removal of 8 bases from V and 2 bases from J, the junction contained 8 bases not matched to a gene. The DNA of the CDR3 is TGTGCCAGCCACCGTTGGCGGGGGGCCTACAATGAGCAGTTCTTC. Its translation is CASHRWRGAYNEQFF.

V and J are TRBV4-3 and TRBJ2-5; 8 positions agree with TRBD2. Trimming took 0 bases from V and 7 from J; bases not matched to a gene: 7. CDR3 length equals 15 residues. CDR1 and CDR2 (germline): LGHNA, YSLEER. The CDR3 region is CASSQDGTRGGTQYF. CDR3 nucleotides: TGCGCCAGCAGCCAAGATGGGACTAGGGGGGGGACCCAGTACTTC.

The chain links TRBV2 to TRBJ2-2; the D gene is possibly TRBD1 (5 bases). Germline values: CDR1 SNHLY, CDR2 FYNNEI. Trimming removed 5 bases from V and 1 base from J, with 11 bases in between. This CDR3 is built from 15 residues. The CDR3 DNA sequence: TGTGCCAGCAGTCTGGCCAGGGTGAACACCGGGGAGCTGTTTTTT. Protein product: CASSLARVNTGELFF.

The V call is TRBV27, the J call TRBJ2-7; 8 bases align to TRBD1. The CDR3 loop spans 13 amino acids. Germline V gives CDR1 MNHEY, CDR2 SMNVEV (reference sequence). J was trimmed by 7 bases and V by 2 bases; bases with no gene match: 4. CDR3 protein: CASSLQQGGEQYF. DNA of the CDR3: TGTGCCAGCAGTTTACAACAGGGGGGTGAGCAGTACTTC.

This rearrangement joins TRBV7-2 to TRBJ2-7; D may be TRBD2 (6 bases). Germline V CDR1 and CDR2: SGHTA, FQGNSA. The CDR3 loop spans 13 amino acids. Trimming cost V 5 bases and J 4 bases, with 12 bases left between them. The CDR3 spells CASSAGGGYEQYF. CDR3 bases: TGTGCCAGCAGCGCCGGTGGAGGGTACGAGCAGTACTTC.

The chain links TRBV4-1 to TRBJ1-5; tentatively, D is TRBD1 (5 bases). This CDR3 has 16 amino acids. The germline V and J ends were trimmed by 4 bases and 4 bases, with 17 bases remaining between them. Germline CDR1 MGHRA, CDR2 YSYEKL. The CDR3 is CASSPRGDGGNQPQHF. The CDR3 bases are TGCGCCAGCAGCCCCCGCGGGGACGGGGGAAATCAGCCCCAGCATTTT.

The chain couples TRBV4-2 to TRBJ2-2; TRBD1 matches 8 bases. Germline values: CDR1 LGHNA, CDR2 YNFKEQ. This CDR3 spans 18 amino acids. Trimming cost V 3 bases and J 1 base; bases outside gene matches: 10. CDR3 in amino acids: CASSQGPRDRLNTGELFF. Here the CDR3 DNA reads TGTGCCAGCAGCCAGGGGCCCCGGGACAGGCTGAACACCGGGGAGCTGTTTTTT.

The genes are TRBV11-1 and TRBJ2-5; 8 bases map to TRBD1. Trimming removed 5 bases from V and 6 bases from J; junction bases left unmatched: 8. This CDR3 has 14 residues. Germline CDR1 and CDR2: SGHAT and FQDESV (reference sequence). CDR3 in amino acids: CASSTDRASKTQYF. DNA for the CDR3: TGTGCCAGCAGCACGGACAGGGCTTCTAAGACCCAGTACTTC.

This clone showed up just once. The chain employs TRBV4-3 and TRBJ2-3, with TRBD2 matching over 11 bases. CDR1 is LGHNA, CDR2 YSLEER, per germline. The V and J ends lost 1 base and 4 bases, in that order; junction bases with no gene match: 7. The length of the CDR3 is 17 residues. The CDR3 sequence is CASSQASTSGSADTQYF. The DNA for the CDR3 is TGCGCCAGCAGCCAAGCCTCCACTAGCGGGAGCGCAGATACGCAGTATTTT.

The DNA for the CDR3 is TGTGCCAGCAGTACTAGCGGGGGCTCCTACAATGAGCAGTTCTTC. Its protein is CASSTSGGSYNEQFF. The V call is TRBV11-3, the J call TRBJ2-1, with TRBD2 matching over 11 bases. V was clipped by 6 bases and J by 0 bases; unmatched bases: 1. The CDR3 is made up of 15 amino acids. Germline V CDR1 and CDR2: SGHNT, YENEEA.

This clone was recorded a few times. The CDR3 protein is CASSGGTVNTEAFF. The CDR3 DNA is TGCGCCAGCAGCGGGGGGACGGTGAACACTGAAGCTTTCTTT. The V and J genes are TRBV5-1 and TRBJ1-1; TRBD1 is a possible D gene (5 bases). Germline V lookup: CDR1 SGHRS, CDR2 YFSETQ. Trimming removed 4 bases at V and 0 bases at J, with 10 bases between. The CDR3 totals 14 residues.

CDR3 in amino acids: CASSYSNRGLRNEQFF. The CDR3 DNA sequence: TGTGCCAGCAGTTACTCGAATAGGGGGCTAAGGAATGAGCAGTTCTTC. This chain connects TRBV6-5 to TRBJ2-1; the match to TRBD1 covers 7 bases. V dropped 0 bases and J dropped 7; count of bases not matched to a gene: 9. This CDR3 is 16 amino acids long. Germline CDR1 and CDR2: MNHEY and SVGAGI.

This clone was observed once. The rearrangement uses TRBV28 and TRBJ2-1; possible D gene TRBD1, 5 bases. CDR1 is MDHEN and CDR2 is SYDVKM in the germline V gene. V shed 8 bases and J shed 0 bases, with 8 bases lying between them. The CDR3 totals 13 residues. DNA of the CDR3: TGTGCCAGCTTTGACAGCTCCTACAATGAGCAGTTCTTC. Translation gives CASFDSSYNEQFF.

This clone appeared a few times. The chain uses TRBV18 and TRBJ1-1; no clear D. The CDR3 has 13 residues. Trimming stripped 5 bases from V and 1 base from J, with 8 bases between. Germline V CDR1 and CDR2: KGHSH, LQKENI. The CDR3 coding sequence is TGTGCCAGCTCAGACAACAGGAACACTGAAGCTTTCTTT. It yields the protein CASSDNRNTEAFF. The variable domain in full, completed from reference TRBV18 and TRBJ1-1, reads NAGVMQNPRHLVRRRGQEARLRCSPMKGHSHVYWYRQLPEEGLKFMVYLQKENIIDESGMPKERFSAEFPKEGPSILRIQQVVRGDSAAYFCASSDNRNTEAFFGQGTRLTVV.

The gene calls are TRBV6-5 and TRBJ2-7; 8 bases match TRBD1. CDR3 length equals 15 residues. V was clipped by 6 bases and J by 4 bases; unmatched bases: 11. Germline V lookup: CDR1 MNHEY, CDR2 SVGAGI. The CDR3 coding sequence is TGTGCCAGCAGACCATATGGACAGGGACGGTACGAGCAGTACTTC. It is translated as CASRPYGQGRYEQYF.

V and J are TRBV5-4 and TRBJ1-1, with TRBD1 as a possible D gene (6 bases). The germline V gene has CDR1 SGHNT and CDR2 YYREEE (reference sequence). The CDR3 contains 13 residues. Trimming took 5 bases from V and 2 from J, leaving 10 bases between them. The CDR3, as DNA: TGTGCCAGCAGACCGGACAGAAACACTGAAGCTTTCTTT. This translates into CASRPDRNTEAFF.

The chain couples TRBV7-9 to TRBJ2-1; maybe TRBD2 (6 bases). Trimming pared 5 bases from V and 6 bases from J, leaving 11 bases between. The length of the CDR3 is 13 residues. The germline V gene has CDR1 SEHNR and CDR2 FQNEAQ (reference sequence). CDR3 amino acids: CASSQTSLNEQFF. The DNA for the CDR3 is TGTGCCAGCAGCCAGACTAGTCTCAATGAGCAGTTCTTC.

The chain combines TRBV2 with TRBJ2-4, with D tentatively TRBD2 (6 bases). The germline V and J ends were trimmed by 7 bases and 5 bases, with 15 bases remaining between them. The V gene's germline CDR1 is SNHLY and CDR2 FYNNEI. The CDR3 consists of 14 residues. The DNA of the CDR3 is TGTGCCAGCACCCCGGGGGAGGCCCAAAACATTCAGTACTTC. As protein: CASTPGEAQNIQYF.

The rearrangement links TRBV5-1 to TRBJ2-7; 11 positions match TRBD2. J gave up 4 bases and V 1 base, and 7 bases lay outside the gene matches. There are 16 residues in the CDR3. Germline lookup yields CDR1 SGHRS and CDR2 YFSETQ. The DNA for the CDR3 is TGCGCCAGCAGCTTGTATTTAGCGGGAGGGCCTTACGAGCAGTACTTC. Translation: CASSLYLAGGPYEQYF.

Written as DNA, the CDR3 is TGTGCCAGCAGCCTCGAAGCGGGGGCCCACTCTGGGGCCAACGTCCTGACTTTC. This codes for CASSLEAGAHSGANVLTF. The chain is built from TRBV7-2 and TRBJ2-6; 8 bases line up with TRBD2. This CDR3 contains 18 residues. V trimming: 5 bases; J trimming: 0 bases; junction bases outside the gene matches: 9. Germline V lookup: CDR1 SGHTA, CDR2 FQGNSA.

CDR3 nucleotides: TGTGCCAGCAGCGCCGGGACAGGTATTTCTGGAAACACCATATATTTT. This codes for CASSAGTGISGNTIYF. The chain is built from TRBV9 and TRBJ1-3, with 8 bases matching TRBD1. The CDR3 contains 16 residues. The germline gives CDR1 SGDLS, CDR2 YYNGEE. V shed 3 bases, J shed 1 base, and the junction held 6 bases outside the gene matches. Supplemented by reference TRBV9 and TRBJ1-3, the full variable domain reads DSGVTQTPKHLITATGQRVTLRCSPRSGDLSVYWYQQSLDQGLQFLIQYYNGEERAKGNILERFSAQQFPDLHSELNLSSLELGDSALYFCASSAGTGISGNTIYFGEGSWLTVV.